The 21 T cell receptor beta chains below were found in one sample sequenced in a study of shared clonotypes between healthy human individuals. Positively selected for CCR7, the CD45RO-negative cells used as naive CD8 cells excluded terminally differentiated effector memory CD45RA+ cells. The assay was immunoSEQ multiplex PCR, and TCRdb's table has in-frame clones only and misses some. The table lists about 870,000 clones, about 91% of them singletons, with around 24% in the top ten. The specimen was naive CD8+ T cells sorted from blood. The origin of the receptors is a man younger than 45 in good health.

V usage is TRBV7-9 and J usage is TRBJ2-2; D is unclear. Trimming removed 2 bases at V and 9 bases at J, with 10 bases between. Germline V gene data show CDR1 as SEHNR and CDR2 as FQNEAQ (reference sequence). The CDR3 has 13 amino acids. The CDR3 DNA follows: TGTGCCAGCAGCTTACCGCCGAACCGGGAGCTGTTTTTT. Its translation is CASSLPPNRELFF.

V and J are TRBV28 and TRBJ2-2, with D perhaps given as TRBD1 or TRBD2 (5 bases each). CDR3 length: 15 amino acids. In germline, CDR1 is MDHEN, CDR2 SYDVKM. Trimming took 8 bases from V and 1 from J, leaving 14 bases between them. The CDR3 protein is CASSGRGQNTGELFF. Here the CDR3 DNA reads TGTGCCAGCTCGGGGCGCGGGCAGAACACCGGGGAGCTGTTTTTT.

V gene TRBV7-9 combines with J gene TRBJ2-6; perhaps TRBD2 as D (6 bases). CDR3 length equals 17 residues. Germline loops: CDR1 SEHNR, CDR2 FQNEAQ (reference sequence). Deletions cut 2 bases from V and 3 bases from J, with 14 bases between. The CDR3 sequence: CASSLPTSIYGANVLTF. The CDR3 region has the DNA TGTGCCAGCAGCTTACCGACTAGTATCTATGGGGCCAACGTCCTGACTTTC.

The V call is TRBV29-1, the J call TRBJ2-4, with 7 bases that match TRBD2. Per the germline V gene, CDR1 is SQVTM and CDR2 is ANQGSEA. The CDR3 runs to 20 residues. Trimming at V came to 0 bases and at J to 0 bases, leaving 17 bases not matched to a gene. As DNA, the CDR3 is TGCAGCGTTGAAGATCCCGCTGGGGGGGGGAGTGAGCTAGCCAAAAACATTCAGTACTTC. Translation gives CSVEDPAGGGSELAKNIQYF.

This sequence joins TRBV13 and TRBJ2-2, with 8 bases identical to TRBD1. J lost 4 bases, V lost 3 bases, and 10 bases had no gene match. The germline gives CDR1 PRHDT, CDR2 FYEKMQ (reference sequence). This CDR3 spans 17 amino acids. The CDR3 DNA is TGTGCCAGCAGCTTTAACTCCGGGACAGGAAGCACCGGGGAGCTGTTTTTT. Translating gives CASSFNSGTGSTGELFF.

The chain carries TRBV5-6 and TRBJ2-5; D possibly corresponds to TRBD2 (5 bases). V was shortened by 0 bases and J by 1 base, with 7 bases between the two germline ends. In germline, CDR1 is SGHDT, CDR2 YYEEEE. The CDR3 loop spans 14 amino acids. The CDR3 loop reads CASSLGGSQETQYF. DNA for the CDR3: TGTGCCAGCAGCTTGGGAGGGTCCCAAGAGACCCAGTACTTC.

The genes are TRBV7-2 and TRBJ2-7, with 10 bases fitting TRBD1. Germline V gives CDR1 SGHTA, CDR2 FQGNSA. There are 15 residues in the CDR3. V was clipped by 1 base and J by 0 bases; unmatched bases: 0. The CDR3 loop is CASSLGTGGSYEQYF. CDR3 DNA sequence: TGTGCCAGCAGCTTAGGGACAGGGGGCTCCTACGAGCAGTACTTC. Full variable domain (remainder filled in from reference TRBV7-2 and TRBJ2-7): GAGVSQSPSNKVTEKGKDVELRCDPISGHTALYWYRQSLGQGLEFLIYFQGNSAPDKSGLPSDRFSAERTGGSVSTLTIQRTQQEDSAVYLCASSLGTGGSYEQYFGPGTRLTVT.

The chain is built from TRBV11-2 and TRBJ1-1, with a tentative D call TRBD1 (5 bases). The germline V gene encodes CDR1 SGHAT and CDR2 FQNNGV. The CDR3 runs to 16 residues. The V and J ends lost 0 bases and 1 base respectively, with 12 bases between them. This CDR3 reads CASSLDLNRRNTEAFF. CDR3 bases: TGTGCCAGCAGCTTAGATCTAAACAGGCGGAACACTGAAGCTTTCTTT.

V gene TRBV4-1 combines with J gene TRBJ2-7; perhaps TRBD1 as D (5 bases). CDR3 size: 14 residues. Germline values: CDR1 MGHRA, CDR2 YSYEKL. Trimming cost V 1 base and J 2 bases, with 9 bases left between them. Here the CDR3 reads CASSQVGRAYEQYF. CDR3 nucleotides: TGCGCCAGCAGCCAAGTAGGCAGGGCCTACGAGCAGTACTTC.

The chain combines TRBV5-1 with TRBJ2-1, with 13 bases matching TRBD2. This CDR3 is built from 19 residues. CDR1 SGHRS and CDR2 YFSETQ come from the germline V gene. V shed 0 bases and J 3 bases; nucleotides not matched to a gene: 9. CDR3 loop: CASSLDSGLAGEVYNEQFF. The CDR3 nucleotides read TGCGCCAGCAGCTTGGACTCCGGACTAGCGGGAGAAGTCTACAATGAGCAGTTCTTC. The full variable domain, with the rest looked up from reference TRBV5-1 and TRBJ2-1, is KAGVTQTPRYLIKTRGQQVTLSCSPISGHRSVSWYQQTPGQGLQFLFEYFSETQRNKGNFPGRFSGRQFSNSRSEMNVSTLELGDSALYLCASSLDSGLAGEVYNEQFFGPGTRLTVL.

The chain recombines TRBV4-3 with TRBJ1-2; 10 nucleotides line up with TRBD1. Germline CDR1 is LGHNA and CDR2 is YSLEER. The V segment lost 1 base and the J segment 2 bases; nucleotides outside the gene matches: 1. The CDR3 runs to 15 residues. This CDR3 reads CASSQGTGGNYGYTF. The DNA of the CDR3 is TGCGCCAGCAGCCAAGGGACAGGGGGGAACTATGGCTACACCTTC.

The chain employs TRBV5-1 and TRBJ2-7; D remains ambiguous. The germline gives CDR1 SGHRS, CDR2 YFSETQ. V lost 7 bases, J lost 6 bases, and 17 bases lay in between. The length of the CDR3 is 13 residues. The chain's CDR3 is CASRPVEAFEQYF. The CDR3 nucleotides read TGCGCCAGCCGCCCCGTGGAAGCCTTCGAGCAGTACTTC.

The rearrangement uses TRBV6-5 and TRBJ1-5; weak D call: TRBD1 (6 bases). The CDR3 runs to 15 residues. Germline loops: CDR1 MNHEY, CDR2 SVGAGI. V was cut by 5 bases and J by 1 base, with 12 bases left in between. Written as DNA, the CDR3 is TGTGCCAGCAGTCCTTGGACAGCAAGCAATCAGCCCCAGCATTTT. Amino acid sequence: CASSPWTASNQPQHF.

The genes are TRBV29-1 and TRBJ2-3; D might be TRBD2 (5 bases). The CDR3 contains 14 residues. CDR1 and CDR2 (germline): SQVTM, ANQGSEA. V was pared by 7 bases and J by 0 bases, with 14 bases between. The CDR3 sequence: CSAPGGLSTDTQYF. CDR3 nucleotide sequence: TGCAGCGCTCCCGGCGGGTTAAGCACAGATACGCAGTATTTT.

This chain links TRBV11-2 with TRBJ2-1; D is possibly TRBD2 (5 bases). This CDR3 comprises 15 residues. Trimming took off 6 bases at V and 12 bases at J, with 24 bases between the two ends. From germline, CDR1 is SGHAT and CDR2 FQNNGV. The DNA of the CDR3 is TGTGCCAGCAGTCCTGAGGGTATGAAGAGCTCGCCGCAGTTCTTC. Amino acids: CASSPEGMKSSPQFF.

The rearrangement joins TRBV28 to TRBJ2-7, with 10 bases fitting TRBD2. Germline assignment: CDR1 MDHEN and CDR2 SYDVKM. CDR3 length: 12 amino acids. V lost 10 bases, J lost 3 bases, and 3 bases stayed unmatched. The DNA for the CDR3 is TGTGCCACTAGCGGGAGCTTCTACGAGCAGTACTTC. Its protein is CATSGSFYEQYF.

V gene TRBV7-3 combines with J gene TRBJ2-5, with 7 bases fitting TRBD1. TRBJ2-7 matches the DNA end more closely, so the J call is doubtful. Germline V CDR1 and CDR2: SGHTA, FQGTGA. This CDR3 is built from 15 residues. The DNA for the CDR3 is TGTGCCAGCAGCCCCGGGACAGCGCCGCTTCACGAGCAGTACTTC. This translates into CASSPGTAPLHEQYF.

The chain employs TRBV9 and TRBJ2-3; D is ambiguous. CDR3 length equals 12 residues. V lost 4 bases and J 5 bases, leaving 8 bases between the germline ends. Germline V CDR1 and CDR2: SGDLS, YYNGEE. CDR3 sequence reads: CASSRRVDTQYF. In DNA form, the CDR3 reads TGTGCCAGCAGCCGACGGGTAGATACGCAGTATTTT.

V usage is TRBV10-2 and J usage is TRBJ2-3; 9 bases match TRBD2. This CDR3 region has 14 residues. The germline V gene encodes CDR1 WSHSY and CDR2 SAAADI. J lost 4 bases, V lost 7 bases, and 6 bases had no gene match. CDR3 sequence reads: CASNAGGPADTQYF. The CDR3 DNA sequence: TGCGCCAGCAACGCGGGAGGGCCGGCAGATACGCAGTATTTT.

CDR3: CASSGLGSGQFF. Written as DNA, the CDR3 is TGTGCCAGCAGCGGACTGGGGTCGGGGCAGTTCTTC. The chain recombines TRBV2 with TRBJ2-1; D is possibly TRBD2 (5 bases). Germline V gives CDR1 SNHLY, CDR2 FYNNEI. The germline V and J ends were trimmed by 6 bases and 12 bases, with 15 bases remaining between them. The CDR3 length is 12 residues. The full variable domain, rest sourced from reference TRBV2 and TRBJ2-1, is EPEVTQTPSHQVTQMGQEVILRCVPISNHLYFYWYRQILGQKVEFLVSFYNNEISEKSEIFDDQFSVERPDGSNFTLKIRSTKLEDSAMYFCASSGLGSGQFFGPGTRLTVL.

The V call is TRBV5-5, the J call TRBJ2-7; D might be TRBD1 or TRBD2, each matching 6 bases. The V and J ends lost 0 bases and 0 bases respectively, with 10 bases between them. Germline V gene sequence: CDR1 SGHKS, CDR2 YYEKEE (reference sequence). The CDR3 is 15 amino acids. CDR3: CASSLVGGSSYEQYF. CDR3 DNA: TGTGCCAGCAGCTTGGTAGGGGGGAGCTCCTACGAGCAGTACTTC.